A selection of T cell receptor beta chains follows, all from one sample in a study of T cells in Graves' hyperthyroidism and ophthalmopathy. MiXCR, run by TCRdb on the multiplex PCR reads, gives a single entry per CDR3 protein. Of under 400,000 distinct CDR3 sequences listed, 15% to 20% are singletons. The sample was blood. The receptors derive from a woman aged 35 to 49 with Graves' ophthalmopathy. Both conserved end residues are part of each CDR3. Each record gives: D gene, clone size, V gene, J gene, CDR3 protein, CDR3 DNA. D genes are given only for firm matches. Some rows have no size entry. The others give once, few or many, or a class for an expanded clone.

>-|many|TRBV12-3/TRBV12-4|TRBJ1-2
CASSSPSGEATINYGYTF
TGTGCCAGCAGCTCTCCTTCGGGTGAGGCAACGATTAACTATGGCTACACCTTC
>TRBD2|many|TRBV28|TRBJ2-7
CASSRAGKMRPYEQYF
TGTGCCAGCAGTAGAGCGGGAAAGATGAGGCCCTACGAGCAGTACTTC
>-|-|TRBV11-2|TRBJ1-6
CASSLQVIGTLGSPLHF
TGTGCCAGCAGCTTACAGGTGATCGGGACTCTAGGTTCACCCCTCCACTTT
>TRBD2|many|TRBV12-3/TRBV12-4|TRBJ2-2
CASSLREGTGELFF
TGTGCCAGCAGTCTTCGGGAGGGAACCGGGGAGCTGTTTTTT
>TRBD1|many|TRBV5-1|TRBJ2-7
CASSLAGTGTYEQYF
TGTGCCAGCAGTTTAGCCGGGACAGGGACCTACGAGCAGTACTTC
>-|many|TRBV7-8|TRBJ1-5
CASSARRGSFNQPQHF
TGTGCCAGCAGCGCAAGACGGGGGTCCTTCAATCAGCCCCAGCATTTT
>-|many|TRBV27|TRBJ2-5
CASSYTGMETQYF
TGTGCCAGCAGTTACACAGGGATGGAGACCCAGTACTTC
>-|many|TRBV6-2/TRBV6-3|TRBJ1-1
CASSYSLMKTGTSSTEAFF
TGTGCCAGCAGTTACTCTCTTATGAAAACCGGGACATCGAGCACTGAAGCTTTCTTT
>TRBD1|-|TRBV12-3/TRBV12-4|TRBJ2-5
CASSFPGQGGETQYF
TGTGCCAGCAGTTTCCCGGGACAGGGGGGAGAGACCCAGTACTTC
>TRBD2|many|TRBV27|TRBJ2-7
CASSSGLAGVGEQYF
TGTGCCAGCAGTTCGGGGCTAGCGGGAGTGGGAGAGCAGTACTTC
>TRBD1|many|TRBV12-3/TRBV12-4|TRBJ1-1
CASIKQGALAEAFF
TGTGCCAGCATCAAACAGGGGGCACTCGCTGAAGCTTTCTTT
>-|-|TRBV6-1|TRBJ1-2
CASSPDNRDYGYTF
TGTGCCAGCAGTCCCGATAACAGGGACTATGGCTACACCTTC
>-|-|TRBV7-2|TRBJ2-2
CASSLMQGIGELFF
TGTGCCAGCAGCTTAATGCAGGGAATCGGGGAGCTGTTTTTT
>-|many|TRBV2|TRBJ1-5
CASSRTVVANQPQHF
TGTGCCAGCAGTAGGACGGTAGTAGCCAATCAGCCCCAGCATTTT
>TRBD2|many|TRBV4-3|TRBJ2-4
CASSQGWTSGYLAKNIQYF
TGCGCCAGCAGCCAAGGGTGGACTAGCGGATACCTAGCCAAAAACATTCAGTACTTC
>TRBD1|many|TRBV20-1|TRBJ1-3
CSAQGVVSGNTIYF
TGCAGTGCTCAGGGGGTGGTCTCTGGAAACACCATATATTTT
>-|-|TRBV29-1|TRBJ2-7
CSVEDASGHSLLNEQYF
TGCAGCGTTGAAGATGCCTCGGGGCACTCCCTCCTGAACGAGCAGTACTTC
>TRBD1|many|TRBV5-1|TRBJ1-1
CASSPGQRNTEAFF
TGCGCCAGCAGCCCGGGACAGAGGAACACTGAAGCTTTCTTT